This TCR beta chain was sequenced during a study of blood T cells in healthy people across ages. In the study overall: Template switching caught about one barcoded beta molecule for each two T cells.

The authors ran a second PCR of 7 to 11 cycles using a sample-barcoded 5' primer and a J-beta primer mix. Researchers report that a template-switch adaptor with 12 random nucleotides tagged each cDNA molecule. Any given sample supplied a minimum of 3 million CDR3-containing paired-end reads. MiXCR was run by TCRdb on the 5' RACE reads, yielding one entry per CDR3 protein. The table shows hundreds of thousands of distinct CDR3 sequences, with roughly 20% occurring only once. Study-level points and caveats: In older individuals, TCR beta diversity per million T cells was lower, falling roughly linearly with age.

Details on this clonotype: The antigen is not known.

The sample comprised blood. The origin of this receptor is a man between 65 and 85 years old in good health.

CDR3 nucleotides: TGTGCCAGCAGTTTCGGTCGGACAGGGCAAGGCTACACCTTC. Encoded protein: CASSFGRTGQGYTF. This rearrangement joins TRBV12-3 or TRBV12-4 to TRBJ1-2; the match to TRBD1 covers 8 bases. The ends lost 3 bases at V and 8 bases at J; junction bases unmatched: 8. The CDR3 runs 14 residues.